The following is a T cell receptor (beta chain) sequence with its context. TCRdb keeps only in-frame clones here, not all; method: immunoSEQ multiplex PCR. Among tens of thousands of clones, 80% to 95% were seen once, and the ten largest hold under 0.7%. The sample belongs to a study of OX40 agonist ivuxolimab in advanced cancers. Sequences were derived from CD4+ or CD8+ T cells sorted from blood, sampled in a trial of the OX40 agonist ivuxolimab. This TCR was recovered from an adult with an advanced solid tumor such as melanoma, head and neck, liver or kidney cancer.

The CDR3 is CASSNLGGLNYGYTF. The CDR3 coding sequence is TGTGCCAGTAGTAACTTAGGGGGCCTAAACTATGGCTACACCTTC. The J gene is TRBJ1-2, the V gene TRBV19, with 7 positions matching TRBD1. The V segment lost 4 bases and the J segment 2 bases; nucleotides outside the gene matches: 7. The V gene's germline CDR1 is LNHDA and CDR2 SQIVND (reference sequence). The length of the CDR3 is 15 residues.